The 3 T cell receptor beta chains below all came from one sample that was sequenced in a study of a mutant IDH1 vaccine in newly diagnosed glioma. Their target antigens are unknown. The data were produced by immunoSEQ multiplex PCR, yet TCRdb's version contains in-frame clones alone and is incomplete. Here the sample spans some 55,000 clones, just under 90% being singletons. This sample's time point: week 5, during vaccination. Each dose delivered 300 ug of mutant IDH1 20-mer peptide subcutaneously with imiquimod. Sequences were derived from PBMCs, sampled from a glioma patient whose treatment included an IDH1 peptide vaccine. These receptors were taken from a woman aged 40 to 55 with glioma.

The chain uses TRBV25-1 and TRBJ1-1; weak D call: TRBD1 (5 bases). The germline V gene has CDR1 MGHDK and CDR2 SYGVNS. The CDR3 runs 14 residues. V was clipped by 5 bases and J by 9 bases, with 19 bases between them. The DNA of the CDR3 is TGTGCCAGCAGTCAGGCGGTGGGGCGTGGGAAAGCTTTCTTT. This codes for CASSQAVGRGKAFF. The full variable domain, completed using reference TRBV25-1 and TRBJ1-1, is EADIYQTPRYLVIGTGKKITLECSQTMGHDKMYWYQQDPGMELHLIHYSYGVNSTEKGDLSSESTVSRIRTEHFPLTLESARPSHTSQYLCASSQAVGRGKAFFGQGTRLTVV.

This sequence joins TRBV6-6 and TRBJ1-5; tentative D call: TRBD1 (6 bases). Trimming shortened V by 7 bases and J by 4 bases, and 14 bases separated the two germline ends. Germline CDR1 MNHNY, CDR2 SVGAGI (reference sequence). The CDR3 is 14 residues long. The CDR3: CASTPKTGNQPQHF. DNA of the CDR3: TGTGCCAGCACCCCCAAGACAGGAAATCAGCCCCAGCATTTT.

The chain carries TRBV27 and TRBJ2-7, with TRBD1 matching over 7 bases. Germline CDR1 is MNHEY and CDR2 is SMNVEV (reference sequence). CDR3 length: 13 residues. Trimming took 4 bases from V and 3 from J; bases not matched to a gene: 3. The CDR3 reads CASSSGQNYEQYF. CDR3 bases: TGTGCCAGCAGTTCGGGACAGAACTACGAGCAGTACTTC.